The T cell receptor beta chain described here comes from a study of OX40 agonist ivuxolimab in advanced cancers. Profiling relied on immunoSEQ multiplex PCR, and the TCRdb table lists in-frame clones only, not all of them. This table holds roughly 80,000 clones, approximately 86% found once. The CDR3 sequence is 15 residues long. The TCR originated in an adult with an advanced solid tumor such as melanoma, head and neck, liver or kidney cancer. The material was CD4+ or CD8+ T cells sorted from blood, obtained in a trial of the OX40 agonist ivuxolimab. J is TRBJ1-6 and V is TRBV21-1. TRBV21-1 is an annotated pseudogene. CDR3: CASMGTWGGISPLHF. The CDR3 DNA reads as TGTGCCAGCATGGGAACATGGGGGGGTATTTCACCCCTCCACTTT.